This T cell receptor beta chain emerged from a study of blood T cell repertoires in COVID-19. Study as a whole: Whether acute or convalescent, the COVID-19 samples came from the United States, Italy and Spain. T cells, B-cell-depleted T cells, or PBMCs supplied cDNA or gDNA.

Under the authors' procedure: Counts of nucleated cells, estimated from reference gene primer amplification, were obtained. This table comes from immunoSEQ multiplex PCR, and its TCRdb copy is limited to in-frame clones, with some not included. That table furnishes V, J and clone size, whereas the DNA furnished D and trimming. The sample carries about 260,000 clones, less than 85% recorded once. Germline V gives CDR1 MNHEY, CDR2 SVGAGI. The CDR3 spans 13 residues. The V end lost 6 bases, the J end lost 8 bases, and 16 bases lay between the germline ends. Sample: peripheral blood. This TCR was sampled from a man aged 55-75 years who had recovered from COVID-19. V is TRBV6-5 and J is TRBJ1-1; the D gene is possibly TRBD1 (5 bases). The CDR3 DNA follows: TGTGCCAGCAGCCCCGATTTAGGGGTCGAAGCTTTCTTT. Encoded protein: CASSPDLGVEAFF.